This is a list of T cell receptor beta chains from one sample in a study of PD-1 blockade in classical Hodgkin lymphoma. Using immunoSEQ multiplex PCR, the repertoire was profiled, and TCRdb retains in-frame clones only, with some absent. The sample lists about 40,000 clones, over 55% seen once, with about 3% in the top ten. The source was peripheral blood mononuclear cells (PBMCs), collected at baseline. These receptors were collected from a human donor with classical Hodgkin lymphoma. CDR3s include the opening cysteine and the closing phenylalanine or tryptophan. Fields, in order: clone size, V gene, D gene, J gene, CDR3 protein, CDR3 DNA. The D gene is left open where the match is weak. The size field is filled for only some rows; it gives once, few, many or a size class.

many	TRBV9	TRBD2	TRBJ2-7	CASSVVSGSEQYF	TGTGCCAGCAGCGTAGTTAGCGGGAGTGAGCAGTACTTC
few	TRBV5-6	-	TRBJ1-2	CASSLAGTSYGYTF	TGTGCCAGCAGCTTGGCCGGGACTTCGTATGGCTACACCTTC
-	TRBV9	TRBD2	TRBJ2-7	CASSPHGLAGEGEQYF	TGTGCCAGCAGCCCGCATGGACTAGCGGGAGAAGGCGAGCAGTACTTC
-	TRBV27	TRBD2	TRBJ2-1	CASSWGGSLSSYNEQFF	TGTGCCAGCAGTTGGGGGGGGTCCCTAAGCTCCTACAATGAGCAGTTCTTC
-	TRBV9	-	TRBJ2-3	CASRGGLGTDTQYF	TGTGCCAGCAGGGGGGGCTTGGGCACAGATACGCAGTATTTT
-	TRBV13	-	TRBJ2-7	CASSNRALSYEQYF	TGTGCCAGCAGCAACAGGGCCCTCTCCTACGAGCAGTACTTC
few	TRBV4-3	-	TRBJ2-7	CASSQFSGPYEQYF	TGCGCCAGCAGTCAATTCAGCGGCCCCTACGAGCAGTACTTC
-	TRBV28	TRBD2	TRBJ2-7	CASSTTKRGPGYEQYF	TGTGCCAGCAGTACAACCAAGCGGGGGCCAGGGTACGAGCAGTACTTC
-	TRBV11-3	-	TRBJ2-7	CASSLEGSYEQYF	TGTGCCAGCAGCTTAGAGGGTTCCTACGAGCAGTACTTC
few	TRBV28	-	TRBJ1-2	CAVSDYGYTF	TGTGCCGTGTCGGACTATGGCTACACCTTC
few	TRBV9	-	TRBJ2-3	CASSDSGGGPTDTQYF	TGTGCCAGCAGCGACTCAGGGGGGGGGCCCACAGATACGCAGTATTTT
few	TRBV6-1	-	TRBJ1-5	CASSEVGGFNQPQHF	TGTGCCAGCAGTGAAGTCGGAGGCTTCAATCAGCCCCAGCATTTT
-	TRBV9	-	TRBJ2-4	CASSTEGTQNIQYF	TGTGCCAGCAGCACCGAGGGGACCCAAAACATTCAGTACTTC
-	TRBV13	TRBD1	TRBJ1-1	CASSFPLPTGASAEAFF	TGTGCCAGCAGCTTTCCGCTCCCCACAGGGGCGTCCGCTGAAGCTTTCTTT
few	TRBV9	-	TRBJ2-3	CASSNRQSTDTQYF	TGTGCCAGCAGCAACCGACAGAGCACAGATACGCAGTATTTT
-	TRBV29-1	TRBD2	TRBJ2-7	CSVEDPSGRVEQYF	TGCAGCGTTGAAGATCCTAGCGGGAGGGTCGAGCAGTACTTC
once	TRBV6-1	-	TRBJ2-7	CASGLTGLYEQYF	TGTGCCAGCGGGCTGACTGGCCTCTACGAGCAGTACTTC
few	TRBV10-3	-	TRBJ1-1	CAIKSDIDREGSTEAFF	TGTGCCATCAAATCCGATATCGACAGAGAGGGGTCCACTGAAGCTTTCTTT
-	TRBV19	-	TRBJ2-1	CASSNPTGEQFF	TGTGCCAGTAGTAACCCGACCGGTGAGCAGTTCTTC